The clone carrying this T cell receptor beta chain was observed once. All donors qualified as healthy HIV-negative adults and had experienced no recent acute infections or vaccinations. This record comes from a study of shared clonotypes between healthy human individuals. In germline, CDR1 is LGHNA, CDR2 YSLEER. V dropped 0 bases and J dropped 2; count of bases not matched to a gene: 10. The CDR3 has 18 residues. Clones were sequenced by immunoSEQ multiplex PCR, and TCRdb holds only the in-frame ones, with some missing. The table includes some 2.4 million clones, 93% detected once. The sample taken for sequencing was naive CD4+ T cells from PBMCs. Subset here: CD45RA+ positively selected. This chain connects TRBV4-3 to TRBJ2-3; 8 bases map to TRBD2. The TCR was taken from a man aged 18-30 years in good health. Some clones in this sample may be carry-over from other donors' samples. The CDR3, as DNA: TGCGCCAGCAGCCAAGATAACGAGCGGGAGTTTCACACAGATACGCAGTATTTT. This codes for CASSQDNEREFHTDTQYF.